This T cell receptor beta chain was recovered during a study of T cell responses to AZD1222 COVID-19 vaccine. Profiled with immunoSEQ multiplex PCR; TCRdb holds only in-frame clones, not every one. The table includes roughly 50,000 clones, 75% to 90% detected once. Regarding this clone: The target antigen is unknown.

The CDR3 is 16 amino acids. Per germline, CDR1 KGHDR and CDR2 SFDVKD. With V trimmed by 3 bases and J by 1 base, 5 bases remained unmatched. Study outcomes and limitations: Repertoire sampling was restricted to post-peak T cell response timepoints.

Combined were second doses at about 4 or about 12 weeks. Sequencing used peripheral blood, obtained 28 days after the second AZD1222 dose. V is TRBV24-1 and J is TRBJ1-5, with 7 bases lining up with TRBD1. The sequence was collected from an adult who received the AZD1222 COVID-19 vaccine. The CDR3 protein is CATSDKGTASNQPQHF. DNA for the CDR3: TGTGCCACCAGTGATAAAGGGACAGCGAGCAATCAGCCCCAGCATTTT.